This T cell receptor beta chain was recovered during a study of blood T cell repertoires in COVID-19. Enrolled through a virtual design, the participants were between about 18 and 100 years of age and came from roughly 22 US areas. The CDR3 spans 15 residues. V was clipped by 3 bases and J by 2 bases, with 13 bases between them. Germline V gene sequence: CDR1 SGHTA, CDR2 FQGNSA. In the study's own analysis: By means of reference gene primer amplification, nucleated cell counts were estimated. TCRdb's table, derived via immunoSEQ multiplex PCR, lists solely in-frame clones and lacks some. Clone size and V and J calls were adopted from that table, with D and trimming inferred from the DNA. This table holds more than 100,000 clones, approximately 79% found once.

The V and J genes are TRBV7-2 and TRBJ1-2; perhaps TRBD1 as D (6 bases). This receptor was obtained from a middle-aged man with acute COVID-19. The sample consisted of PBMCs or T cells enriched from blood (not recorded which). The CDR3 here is CASSFTSGQNYGYTF. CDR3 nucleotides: TGTGCCAGCAGCTTCACATCGGGACAAAACTATGGCTACACCTTC.